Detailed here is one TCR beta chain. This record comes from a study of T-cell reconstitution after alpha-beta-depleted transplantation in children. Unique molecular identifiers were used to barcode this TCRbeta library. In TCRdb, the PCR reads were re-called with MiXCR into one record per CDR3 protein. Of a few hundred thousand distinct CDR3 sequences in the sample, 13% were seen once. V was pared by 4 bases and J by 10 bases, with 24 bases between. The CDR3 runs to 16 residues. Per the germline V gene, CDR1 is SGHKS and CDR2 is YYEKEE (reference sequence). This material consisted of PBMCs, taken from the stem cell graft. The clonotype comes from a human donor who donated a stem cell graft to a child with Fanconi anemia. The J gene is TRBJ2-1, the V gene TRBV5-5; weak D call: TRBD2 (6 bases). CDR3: CASSRQGGGGQLEQFF. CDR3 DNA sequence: TGTGCCAGCAGCCGCCAGGGAGGTGGTGGTCAGCTGGAGCAGTTCTTC.